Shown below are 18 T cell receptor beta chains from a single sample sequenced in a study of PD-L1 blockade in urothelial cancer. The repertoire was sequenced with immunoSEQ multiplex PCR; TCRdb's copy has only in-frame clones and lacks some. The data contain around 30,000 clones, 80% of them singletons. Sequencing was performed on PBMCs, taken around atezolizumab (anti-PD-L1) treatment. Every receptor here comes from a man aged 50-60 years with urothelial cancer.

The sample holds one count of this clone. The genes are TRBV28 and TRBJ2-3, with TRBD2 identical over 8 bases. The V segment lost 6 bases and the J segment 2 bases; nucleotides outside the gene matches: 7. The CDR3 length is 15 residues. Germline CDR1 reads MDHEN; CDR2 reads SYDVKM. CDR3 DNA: TGTGCCAGCAGCCCTACTAGCGGCCACACAGATACGCAGTATTTT. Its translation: CASSPTSGHTDTQYF. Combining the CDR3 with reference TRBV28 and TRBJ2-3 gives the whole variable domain DVKVTQSSRYLVKRTGEKVFLECVQDMDHENMFWYRQDPGLGLRLIYFSYDVKMKEKGDIPEGYSVSREKKERFSLILESASTNQTSMYLCASSPTSGHTDTQYFGPGTRLTVL.

CDR3 coding DNA: TGTGCCAGCAGCTTAGGGCGGGAGACCCAGTACTTC. Translated, it gives CASSLGRETQYF. The chain has TRBV7-9 and TRBJ2-5; D not certain. V was clipped by 1 base and J by 5 bases, with 5 bases between them. The CDR3 sequence is 12 residues long. CDR1 is SEHNR, CDR2 FQNEAQ, per germline (reference sequence).

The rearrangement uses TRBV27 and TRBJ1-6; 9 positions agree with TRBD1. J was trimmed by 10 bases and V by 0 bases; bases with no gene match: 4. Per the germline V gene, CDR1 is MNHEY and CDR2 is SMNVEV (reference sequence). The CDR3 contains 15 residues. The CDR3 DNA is TGTGCCAGCAGTTTATCGACAGGGGGTTGGTCACCCCTCCACTTT. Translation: CASSLSTGGWSPLHF.

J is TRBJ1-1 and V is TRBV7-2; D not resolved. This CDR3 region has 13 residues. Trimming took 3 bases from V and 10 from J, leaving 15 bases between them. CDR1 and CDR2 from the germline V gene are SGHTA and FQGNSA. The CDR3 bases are TGTGCCAGCAGCTTTCGGAGGGAGTCTGGAGCTTTCTTT. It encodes CASSFRRESGAFF. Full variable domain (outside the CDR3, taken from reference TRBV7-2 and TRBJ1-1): GAGVSQSPSNKVTEKGKDVELRCDPISGHTALYWYRQSLGQGLEFLIYFQGNSAPDKSGLPSDRFSAERTGGSVSTLTIQRTQQEDSAVYLCASSFRRESGAFFGQGTRLTVV.

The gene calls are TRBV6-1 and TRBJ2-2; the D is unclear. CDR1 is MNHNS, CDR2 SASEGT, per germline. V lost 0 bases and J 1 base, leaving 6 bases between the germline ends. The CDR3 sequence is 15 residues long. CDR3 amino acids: CASSEALGNTGELFF. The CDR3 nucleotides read TGTGCCAGCAGTGAAGCGCTAGGGAACACCGGGGAGCTGTTTTTT.

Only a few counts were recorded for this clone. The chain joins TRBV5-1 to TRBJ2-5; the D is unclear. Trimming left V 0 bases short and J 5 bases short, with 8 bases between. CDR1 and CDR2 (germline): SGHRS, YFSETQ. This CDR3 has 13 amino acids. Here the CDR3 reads CASSLASRETQYF. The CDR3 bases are TGCGCCAGCAGCTTGGCTTCTCGGGAGACCCAGTACTTC.

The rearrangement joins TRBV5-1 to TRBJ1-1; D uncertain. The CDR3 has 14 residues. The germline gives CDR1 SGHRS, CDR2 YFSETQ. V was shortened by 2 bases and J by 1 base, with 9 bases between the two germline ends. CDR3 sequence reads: CASSLLVENTEAFF. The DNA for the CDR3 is TGCGCCAGCAGCTTACTAGTAGAGAACACTGAAGCTTTCTTT. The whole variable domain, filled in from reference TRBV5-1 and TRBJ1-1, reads KAGVTQTPRYLIKTRGQQVTLSCSPISGHRSVSWYQQTPGQGLQFLFEYFSETQRNKGNFPGRFSGRQFSNSRSEMNVSTLELGDSALYLCASSLLVENTEAFFGQGTRLTVV.

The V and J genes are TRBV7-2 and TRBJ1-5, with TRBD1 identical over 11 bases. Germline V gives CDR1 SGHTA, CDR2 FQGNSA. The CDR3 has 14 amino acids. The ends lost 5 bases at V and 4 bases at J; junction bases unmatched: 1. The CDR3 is CASSRDRGNQPQHF. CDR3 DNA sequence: TGTGCCAGCAGCCGGGACAGGGGGAATCAGCCCCAGCATTTT.

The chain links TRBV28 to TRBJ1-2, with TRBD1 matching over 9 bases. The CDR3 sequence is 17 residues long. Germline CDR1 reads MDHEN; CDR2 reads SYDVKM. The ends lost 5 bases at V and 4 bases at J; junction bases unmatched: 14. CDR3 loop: CASSAPGQGTGTYGYTF. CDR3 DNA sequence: TGTGCCAGCAGTGCACCGGGACAGGGAACGGGAACCTATGGCTACACCTTC.

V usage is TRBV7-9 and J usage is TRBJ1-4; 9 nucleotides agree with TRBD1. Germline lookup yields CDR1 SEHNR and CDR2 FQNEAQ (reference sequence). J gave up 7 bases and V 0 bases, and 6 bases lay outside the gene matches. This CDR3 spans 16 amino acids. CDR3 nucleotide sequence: TGTGCCAGCAGCTTAGCGGGACAGGGCACAGGTGAAAAACTGTTTTTT. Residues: CASSLAGQGTGEKLFF.

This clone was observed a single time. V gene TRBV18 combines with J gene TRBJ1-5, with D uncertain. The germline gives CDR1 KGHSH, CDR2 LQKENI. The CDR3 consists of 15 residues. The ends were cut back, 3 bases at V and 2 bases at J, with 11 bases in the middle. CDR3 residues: CASSPSTGGNQPQHF. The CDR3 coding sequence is TGTGCCAGCTCACCCTCGACCGGAGGCAATCAGCCCCAGCATTTT.

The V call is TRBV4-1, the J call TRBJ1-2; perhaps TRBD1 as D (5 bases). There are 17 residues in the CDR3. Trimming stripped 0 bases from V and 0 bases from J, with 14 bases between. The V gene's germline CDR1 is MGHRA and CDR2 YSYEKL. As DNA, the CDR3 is TGCGCCAGCAGCCAAGACAGGGCGGGACCTCCTAACTATGGCTACACCTTC. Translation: CASSQDRAGPPNYGYTF.

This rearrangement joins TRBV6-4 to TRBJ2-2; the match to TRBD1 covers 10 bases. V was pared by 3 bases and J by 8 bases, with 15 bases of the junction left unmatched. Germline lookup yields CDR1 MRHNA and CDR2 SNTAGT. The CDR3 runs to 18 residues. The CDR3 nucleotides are TGTGCCAGCAGTGAGCGAGTTACCGGGACAGGGGTCTCTGGGGAGCTGTTTTTT. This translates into CASSERVTGTGVSGELFF.

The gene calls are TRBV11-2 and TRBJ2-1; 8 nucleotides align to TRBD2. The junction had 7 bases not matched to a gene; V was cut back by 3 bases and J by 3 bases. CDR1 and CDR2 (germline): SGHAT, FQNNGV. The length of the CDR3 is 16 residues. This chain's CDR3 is CASSFSRGGIYNEQFF. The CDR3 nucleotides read TGTGCCAGCAGCTTTAGTCGGGGGGGTATCTACAATGAGCAGTTCTTC.

CDR3 sequence reads: CASSPLRDPYF. CDR3 nucleotide sequence: TGTGCCAGCAGCCCCCTCAGGGATCCATATTTT. The chain employs TRBV7-9 and TRBJ2-3, with D possibly matching TRBD1 (5 bases). Germline V gene data show CDR1 as SEHNR and CDR2 as FQNEAQ (reference sequence). The CDR3 consists of 11 residues. The germline V and J ends were trimmed by 5 bases and 15 bases, with 15 bases remaining between them.

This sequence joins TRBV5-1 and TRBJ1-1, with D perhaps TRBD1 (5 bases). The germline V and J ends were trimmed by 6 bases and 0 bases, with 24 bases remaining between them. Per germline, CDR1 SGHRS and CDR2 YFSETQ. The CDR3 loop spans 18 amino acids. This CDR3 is CASTVPPREEGMNTEAFF. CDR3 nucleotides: TGCGCCAGCACCGTACCCCCCAGGGAGGAAGGAATGAACACTGAAGCTTTCTTT.

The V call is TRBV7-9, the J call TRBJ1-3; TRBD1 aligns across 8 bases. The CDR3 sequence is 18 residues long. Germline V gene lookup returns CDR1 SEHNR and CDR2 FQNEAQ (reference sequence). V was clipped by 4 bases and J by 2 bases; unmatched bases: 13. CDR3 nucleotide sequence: TGTGCCAGCAGCTCCCCCCCCGGGACAGGTTGGGCTGGAAACACCATATATTTT. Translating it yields CASSSPPGTGWAGNTIYF. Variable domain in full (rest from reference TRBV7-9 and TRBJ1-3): DTGVSQNPRHKITKRGQNVTFRCDPISEHNRLYWYRQTLGQGPEFLTYFQNEAQLEKSRLLSDRFSAERPKGSFSTLEIQRTEQGDSAMYLCASSSPPGTGWAGNTIYFGEGSWLTVV.

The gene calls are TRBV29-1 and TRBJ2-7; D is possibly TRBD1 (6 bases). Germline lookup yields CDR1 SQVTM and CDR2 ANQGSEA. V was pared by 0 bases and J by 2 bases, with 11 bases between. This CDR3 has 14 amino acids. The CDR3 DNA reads TGCAGCGTTGAAGATCCTGACAGGCCCTACGAGCAGTACGTC. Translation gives CSVEDPDRPYEQYV.